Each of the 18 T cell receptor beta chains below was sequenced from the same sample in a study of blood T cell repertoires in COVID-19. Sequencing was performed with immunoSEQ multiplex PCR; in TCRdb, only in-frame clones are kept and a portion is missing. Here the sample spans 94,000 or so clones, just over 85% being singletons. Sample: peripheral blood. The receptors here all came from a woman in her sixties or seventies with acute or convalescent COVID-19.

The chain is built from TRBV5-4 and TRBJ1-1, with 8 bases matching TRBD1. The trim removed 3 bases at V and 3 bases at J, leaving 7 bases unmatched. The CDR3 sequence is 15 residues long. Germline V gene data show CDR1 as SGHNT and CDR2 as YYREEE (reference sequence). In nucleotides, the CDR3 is TGTGCCAGCAGCTCGGAACAGGGGGTAGACACTGAAGCTTTCTTT. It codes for CASSSEQGVDTEAFF.

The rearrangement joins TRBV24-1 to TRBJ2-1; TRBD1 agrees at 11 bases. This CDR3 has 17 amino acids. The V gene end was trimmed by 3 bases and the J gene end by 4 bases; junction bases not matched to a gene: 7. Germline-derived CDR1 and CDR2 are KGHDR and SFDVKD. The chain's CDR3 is CATSDTDRGQLYNEQFF. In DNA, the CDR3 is TGTGCCACCAGTGATACGGACAGGGGGCAGTTGTACAATGAGCAGTTCTTC.

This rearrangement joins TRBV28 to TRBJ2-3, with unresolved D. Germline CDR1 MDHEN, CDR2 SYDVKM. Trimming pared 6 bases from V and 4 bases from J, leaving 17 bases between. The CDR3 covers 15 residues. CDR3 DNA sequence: TGTGCCAGCAGGCCCCCGACGGGTATGTCAGATACGCAGTATTTT. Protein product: CASRPPTGMSDTQYF.

The CDR3, as DNA: TGCGCCAGCAGCTTGGAGGGGCGAACAGACTACGAGCAGTACTTC. Translating gives CASSLEGRTDYEQYF. The chain is built from TRBV5-1 and TRBJ2-7, with D possibly being TRBD1 (5 bases). Trimming left V 0 bases short and J 3 bases short, with 13 bases between. Germline V CDR1 and CDR2: SGHRS, YFSETQ. The CDR3 extends over 15 amino acids.

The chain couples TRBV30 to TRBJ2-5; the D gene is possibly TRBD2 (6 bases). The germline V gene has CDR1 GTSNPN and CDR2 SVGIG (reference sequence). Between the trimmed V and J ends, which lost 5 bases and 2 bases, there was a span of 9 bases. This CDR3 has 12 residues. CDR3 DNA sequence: TGTGCCTGGGGGACTGAGCAAGAGACCCAGTACTTC. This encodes CAWGTEQETQYF. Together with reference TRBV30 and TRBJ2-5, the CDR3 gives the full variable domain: SQTIHQWPATLVQPVGSPLSLECTVEGTSNPNLYWYRQAAGRGLQLLFYSVGIGQISSEVPQNLSASRPQDRQFILSSKKLLLSDSGFYLCAWGTEQETQYFGPGTRLLVL.

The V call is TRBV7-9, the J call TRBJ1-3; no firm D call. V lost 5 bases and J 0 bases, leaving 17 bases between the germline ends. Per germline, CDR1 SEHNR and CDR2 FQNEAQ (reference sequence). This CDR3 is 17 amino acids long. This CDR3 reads CASSPLLEAVSGNTIYF. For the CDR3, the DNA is TGTGCCAGCAGCCCTTTGTTAGAGGCGGTCTCTGGAAACACCATATATTTT.

The CDR3: CASNQDSYNEQFF. In DNA form, the CDR3 reads TGTGCCAGCAATCAGGACTCCTACAATGAGCAGTTCTTC. The J gene is TRBJ2-1, the V gene TRBV6-5, with D unclear. The germline CDR1 and CDR2 sequences are MNHEY and SVGAGI. The ends were cut back, 7 bases at V and 0 bases at J, with 7 bases in the middle. The length of the CDR3 is 13 residues.

In nucleotides, the CDR3 is TGTGCCAGTAGTACAGTTGCTGGAGGTAATGAAAAACTGTTTTTT. Translation gives CASSTVAGGNEKLFF. The rearrangement uses TRBV19 and TRBJ1-4, with no clear D. This CDR3 spans 15 amino acids. Germline CDR1 and CDR2: LNHDA and SQIVND (reference sequence). The V and J ends lost 4 bases and 4 bases respectively, with 13 bases between them.

The CDR3 protein is CASSENRNRYTF. The CDR3, as DNA: TGTGCCAGCAGTGAGAACAGGAACCGCTACACCTTC. The chain recombines TRBV2 with TRBJ1-2, with D maybe TRBD1 (5 bases). With 3 bases removed from V and 9 bases from J, the gap between germline ends came to 11 bases. The CDR3 has 12 residues. Looked up from germline, CDR1 is SNHLY and CDR2 is FYNNEI.

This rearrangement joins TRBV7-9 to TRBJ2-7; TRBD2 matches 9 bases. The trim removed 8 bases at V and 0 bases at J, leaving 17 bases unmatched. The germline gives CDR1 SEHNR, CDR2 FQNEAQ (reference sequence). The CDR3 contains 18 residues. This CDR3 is CASSPKGPSGASSYEQYF. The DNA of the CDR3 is TGTGCCAGCTCTCCTAAGGGGCCTAGCGGGGCGAGCTCCTACGAGCAGTACTTC.

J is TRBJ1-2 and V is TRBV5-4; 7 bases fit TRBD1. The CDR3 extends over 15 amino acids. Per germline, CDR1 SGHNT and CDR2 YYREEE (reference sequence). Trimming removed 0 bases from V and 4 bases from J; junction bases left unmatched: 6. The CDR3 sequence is CASSLEGARGYGYTF. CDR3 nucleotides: TGTGCCAGCAGCTTGGAGGGGGCGCGAGGCTATGGCTACACCTTC.

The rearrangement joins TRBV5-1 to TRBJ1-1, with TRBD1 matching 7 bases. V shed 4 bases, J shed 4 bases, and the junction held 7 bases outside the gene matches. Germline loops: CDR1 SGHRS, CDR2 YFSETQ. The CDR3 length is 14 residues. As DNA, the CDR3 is TGCGCCAGCAGCGCTAACACAGGGGCCACTGAAGCTTTCTTT. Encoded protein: CASSANTGATEAFF.

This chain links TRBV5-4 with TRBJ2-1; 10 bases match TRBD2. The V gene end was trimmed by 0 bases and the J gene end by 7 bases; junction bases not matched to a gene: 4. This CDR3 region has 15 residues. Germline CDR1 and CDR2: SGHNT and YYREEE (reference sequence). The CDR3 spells CASSLELAGRNEQFF. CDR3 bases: TGTGCCAGCAGCTTGGAACTAGCGGGGAGAAATGAGCAGTTCTTC.

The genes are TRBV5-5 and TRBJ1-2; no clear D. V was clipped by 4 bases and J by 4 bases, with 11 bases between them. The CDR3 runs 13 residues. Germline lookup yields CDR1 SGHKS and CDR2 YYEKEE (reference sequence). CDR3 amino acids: CASSVRDFYGYTF. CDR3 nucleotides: TGTGCCAGCAGCGTACGGGATTTCTATGGCTACACCTTC.

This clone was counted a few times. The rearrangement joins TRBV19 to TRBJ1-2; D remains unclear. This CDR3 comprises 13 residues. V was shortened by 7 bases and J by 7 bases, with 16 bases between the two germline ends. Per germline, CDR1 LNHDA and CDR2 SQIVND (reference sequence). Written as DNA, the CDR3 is TGTGCCAGTAATAATCGCGGTTATCGTGGCTACACCTTC. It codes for CASNNRGYRGYTF.

CDR3 protein: CASSTRRTGGANYGYTF. The CDR3 DNA sequence: TGTGCCAGCAGCACCCGTAGGACGGGAGGGGCTAACTATGGCTACACCTTC. The chain employs TRBV5-6 and TRBJ1-2; weak D call: TRBD1 (5 bases). The germline V gene has CDR1 SGHDT and CDR2 YYEEEE. The CDR3 runs 17 residues. V dropped 4 bases and J dropped 0 bases, with 19 bases sitting between them.

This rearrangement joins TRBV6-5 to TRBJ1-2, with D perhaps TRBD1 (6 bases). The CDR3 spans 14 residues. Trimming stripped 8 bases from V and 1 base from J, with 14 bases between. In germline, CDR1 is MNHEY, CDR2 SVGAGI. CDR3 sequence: CASRTDRRNYGYTF. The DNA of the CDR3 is TGTGCCAGCCGCACCGACAGGCGTAACTATGGCTACACCTTC.

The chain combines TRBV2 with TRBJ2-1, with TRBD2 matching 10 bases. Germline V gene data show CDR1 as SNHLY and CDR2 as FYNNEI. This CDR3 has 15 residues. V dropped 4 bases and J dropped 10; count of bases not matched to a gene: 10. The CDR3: CASSGNSGRPSEQFF. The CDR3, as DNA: TGTGCCAGCAGTGGGAATAGCGGGAGGCCCAGCGAGCAGTTCTTC.